The clone carrying this T cell receptor (beta chain) came up once. These data originate in a study of cytomegalovirus exposure and HLA in healthy donors. Researchers ran the PCR with 60 Vbeta and 13 Jbeta primers. Profiling relied on immunoSEQ multiplex PCR, and the TCRdb table lists in-frame clones only, not all of them. The repertoire holds some 100,000 clones, about 74% seen once, with about 4.3% in the top ten. The CDR3 length is 14 residues. V dropped 4 bases and J dropped 4 bases, with 13 bases sitting between them. The germline CDR1 and CDR2 sequences are MNHEY and SVGAGI. The sample comprised PBMCs. The gene calls are TRBV6-5 and TRBJ1-1; TRBD1 is a possible D gene (6 bases). The clonotype comes from a woman between 18 and 29 years old in good health and CMV-seropositive. CDR3 protein: CASSLQGGVTEAFF. The CDR3 DNA is TGTGCCAGCAGTTTACAGGGAGGGGTCACTGAAGCTTTCTTT.